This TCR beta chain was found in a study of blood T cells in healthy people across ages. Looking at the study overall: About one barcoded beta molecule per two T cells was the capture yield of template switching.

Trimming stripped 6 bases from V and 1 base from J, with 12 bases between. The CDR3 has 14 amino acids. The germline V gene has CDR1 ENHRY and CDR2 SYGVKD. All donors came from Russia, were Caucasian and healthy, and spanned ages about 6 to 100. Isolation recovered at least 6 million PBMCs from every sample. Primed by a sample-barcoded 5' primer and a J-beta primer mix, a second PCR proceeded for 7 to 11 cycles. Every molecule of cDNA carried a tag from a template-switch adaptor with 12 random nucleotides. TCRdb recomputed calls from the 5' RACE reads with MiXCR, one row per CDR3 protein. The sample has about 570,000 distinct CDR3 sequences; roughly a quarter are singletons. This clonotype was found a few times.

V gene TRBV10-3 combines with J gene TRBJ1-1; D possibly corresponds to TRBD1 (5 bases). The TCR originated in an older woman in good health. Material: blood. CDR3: CAISPRGPNTEAFF. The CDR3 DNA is TGTGCCATCAGCCCCCGGGGCCCGAACACTGAAGCTTTCTTT.